Following are 14 T cell receptor beta chains from one sample sequenced in a study of chemoradiotherapy in HPV16-positive cancers. The method was immunoSEQ multiplex PCR; TCRdb's version includes in-frame clones alone and lacks a portion of them. The table includes about 5,000 clones, over 60% detected once. This material was collected from a patient who underwent chemoradiotherapy. The receptors come from a human donor with HPV-associated anogenital cancer.

The V gene is TRBV19, the J gene TRBJ2-2; D call uncertain. Germline CDR1 reads LNHDA; CDR2 reads SQIVND (reference sequence). Trimming shortened V by 3 bases and J by 6 bases, and 8 bases separated the two germline ends. This CDR3 is built from 13 residues. The CDR3 DNA reads TGTGCCAGTAGTATTCTCCCACCCGGGGAGCTGTTTTTT. Translating it yields CASSILPPGELFF. The full variable domain, with the rest looked up from reference TRBV19 and TRBJ2-2, is DGGITQSPKYLFRKEGQNVTLSCEQNLNHDAMYWYRQDPGQGLRLIYYSQIVNDFQKGDIAEGYSVSREKKESFPLTVTSAQKNPTAFYLCASSILPPGELFFGEGSRLTVL.

V usage is TRBV4-3 and J usage is TRBJ1-1, with D possibly matching TRBD1 (6 bases). The CDR3 runs 14 residues. The V and J ends lost 4 bases and 5 bases respectively, with 14 bases between them. Germline-derived CDR1 and CDR2 are LGHNA and YSLEER. The CDR3 loop reads CASSRVWGATEAFF. DNA for the CDR3: TGCGCCAGCAGCCGGGTTTGGGGGGCAACTGAAGCTTTCTTT.

This sequence joins TRBV11-2 and TRBJ1-4; D is undetermined. Trimming stripped 2 bases from V and 5 bases from J, with 9 bases between. Germline V gives CDR1 SGHAT, CDR2 FQNNGV. This CDR3 comprises 14 residues. The CDR3 DNA is TGTGCCAGCAGCTTAAACCGGCGAAATGAAAAACTGTTTTTT. Amino acids: CASSLNRRNEKLFF.

This clone was counted between two and nine times. The chain has TRBV30 and TRBJ2-2; TRBD2 matches 7 bases. The CDR3 has 13 residues. V shed 4 bases, J shed 6 bases, and the junction held 5 bases outside the gene matches. The germline V gene has CDR1 GTSNPN and CDR2 SVGIG (reference sequence). CDR3 residues: CAWTRDYPGELFF. Here the CDR3 DNA reads TGTGCCTGGACTCGGGACTACCCCGGGGAGCTGTTTTTT.

V is TRBV6-1 and J is TRBJ2-2; no clear D. Germline V CDR1 and CDR2: MNHNS, SASEGT. The V end was cut by 8 bases, the J end by 4 bases, with 14 bases between. The CDR3 runs to 14 residues. The CDR3 sequence: CASQSSILTGELFF. In nucleotides, the CDR3 is TGTGCCAGCCAGTCGTCTATCCTCACCGGGGAGCTGTTTTTT.

In its sample, this clone was seen once. The chain has TRBV4-1 and TRBJ1-5, with D possibly matching TRBD1 (5 bases). Germline CDR1 is MGHRA and CDR2 is YSYEKL. The CDR3 is 15 residues long. V lost 2 bases, J lost 5 bases, and 13 bases lay in between. This CDR3 is CASSQREGADQPQHF. CDR3 in DNA: TGCGCCAGCAGCCAACGGGAAGGGGCGGATCAGCCCCAGCATTTT.

This chain uses TRBV2 with TRBJ1-6, with unresolved D. Germline V gives CDR1 SNHLY, CDR2 FYNNEI. The V gene lost 8 bases and the J gene lost 5 bases, with 16 bases spanning the gap. The CDR3 covers 15 residues. CDR3 nucleotides: TGTGCCAGCGGAGGGAGCAGAGCGAATAATTCACCCCTCCACTTT. Protein: CASGGSRANNSPLHF.

This chain joins TRBV15 and TRBJ1-4, with D tentatively TRBD1 (5 bases). Trimming cost V 1 base and J 11 bases, with 17 bases left between them. This CDR3 is built from 15 residues. Germline V gene sequence: CDR1 LNHNV, CDR2 YYDKDF (reference sequence). The CDR3 sequence: CATSRAGRTEGKLFF. The CDR3 DNA reads TGTGCCACCAGCAGAGCTGGTCGGACCGAGGGGAAACTGTTTTTT.

This clone was observed a handful of times. The rearrangement links TRBV5-1 to TRBJ2-7; D is unclear. This CDR3 comprises 13 residues. Germline V CDR1 and CDR2: SGHRS, YFSETQ. Trimming removed 0 bases at V and 4 bases at J, with 8 bases between. The CDR3: CASSLAGMYEQYF. CDR3 in DNA: TGCGCCAGCAGCTTGGCCGGCATGTACGAGCAGTACTTC.

The chain has TRBV7-9 and TRBJ2-3, with TRBD2 matching 11 bases. The V gene's germline CDR1 is SEHNR and CDR2 FQNEAQ (reference sequence). CDR3 length equals 16 residues. Trimming cost V 5 bases and J 3 bases; bases outside gene matches: 7. The CDR3 coding sequence is TGTGCCAGCAGCCCATCTAGCGGGGGGATGACAGATACGCAGTATTTT. Encoded protein: CASSPSSGGMTDTQYF.

The chain carries TRBV5-6 and TRBJ2-2, with a tentative D call TRBD1 (5 bases). V was clipped by 0 bases and J by 0 bases, with 9 bases between them. The CDR3 contains 16 residues. The germline gives CDR1 SGHDT, CDR2 YYEEEE. CDR3 amino acids: CASSLVVTANTGELFF. In DNA, the CDR3 is TGTGCCAGCAGCTTGGTAGTGACAGCGAACACCGGGGAGCTGTTTTTT. The full variable domain, completed using reference TRBV5-6 and TRBJ2-2, is DAGVTQSPTHLIKTRGQQVTLRCSPKSGHDTVSWYQQALGQGPQFIFQYYEEEERQRGNFPDRFSGHQFPNYSSELNVNALLLGDSALYLCASSLVVTANTGELFFGEGSRLTVL.

The V gene is TRBV6-1, the J gene TRBJ1-4; D might be TRBD1 (6 bases). Deletions cut 1 base from V and 8 bases from J, with 14 bases between. CDR1 and CDR2 from the germline V gene are MNHNS and SASEGT. The CDR3 spans 15 residues. The CDR3 region is CASSEGTGRGEKLFF. For the CDR3, the DNA is TGTGCCAGCAGTGAAGGAACAGGGCGGGGGGAAAAACTGTTTTTT.

The gene calls are TRBV7-2 and TRBJ2-4; 9 nucleotides line up with TRBD1. Germline V gene sequence: CDR1 SGHTA, CDR2 FQGNSA. The CDR3 loop spans 16 amino acids. Trimming removed 5 bases from V and 5 bases from J; junction bases left unmatched: 10. CDR3 sequence: CASSLGPQGAQNIQYF. The CDR3 DNA reads TGTGCCAGCAGCCTAGGCCCACAGGGGGCGCAAAACATTCAGTACTTC.

The rearrangement uses TRBV18 and TRBJ2-7, with 7 bases fitting TRBD1. Germline CDR1 reads KGHSH; CDR2 reads LQKENI. V lost 3 bases to trimming and J lost 6 bases; unmatched junction nucleotides: 5. CDR3 length equals 13 residues. CDR3 amino acids: CASSPDRAFEQYF. In DNA, the CDR3 is TGTGCCAGCTCACCCGACAGGGCGTTCGAGCAGTACTTC.